Following are 4 T cell receptor beta chains from one sample sequenced in a study of OX40 agonist ivuxolimab in advanced cancers. Libraries were prepared by immunoSEQ multiplex PCR; TCRdb keeps only in-frame clonotypes and omits some of them. In the table there are approximately 44,000 clones, around 87% of which are singletons. The sequenced sample was CD4+ or CD8+ T cells sorted from blood, obtained in a trial of the OX40 agonist ivuxolimab. The source of these receptors is an adult with an advanced solid tumor such as melanoma, head and neck, liver or kidney cancer.

The gene calls are TRBV5-1 and TRBJ1-1; D gene unclear. Germline CDR1 reads SGHRS; CDR2 reads YFSETQ. The CDR3 consists of 14 residues. Trimming cost V 5 bases and J 0 bases, with 11 bases left between them. CDR3 loop: CASRIEDMNTEAFF. DNA for the CDR3: TGCGCCAGCAGGATCGAAGATATGAACACTGAAGCTTTCTTT.

The chain combines TRBV5-8 with TRBJ2-5; D may be TRBD1 (5 bases). Trimming stripped 2 bases from V and 4 bases from J, with 9 bases between. The CDR3 loop spans 13 amino acids. Germline CDR1 reads SGHTS; CDR2 reads YDEGEE. CDR3 in amino acids: CASSFSQGETQYF. Here the CDR3 DNA reads TGTGCCAGCAGCTTTTCGCAGGGAGAGACCCAGTACTTC.

This clone appeared once. This chain connects TRBV19 to TRBJ2-7, with 8 bases that match TRBD1. The V and J ends lost 3 bases and 6 bases, in that order; junction bases with no gene match: 1. The CDR3 spans 12 residues. In germline, CDR1 is LNHDA, CDR2 SQIVND (reference sequence). The CDR3 here is CASSIGQGEQYF. The CDR3 DNA reads TGTGCCAGTAGTATCGGACAGGGCGAGCAGTACTTC.

The chain has TRBV11-2 and TRBJ1-1; D call uncertain. The CDR3 totals 13 residues. Germline loops: CDR1 SGHAT, CDR2 FQNNGV. Between the trimmed V and J ends, which lost 5 bases and 1 base, there was a span of 8 bases. In DNA form, the CDR3 reads TGTGCCAGCAGCCTCACTCGGAACACTGAAGCTTTCTTT. Amino acids: CASSLTRNTEAFF.